This T cell receptor (beta chain) was observed in a study of naive and memory T cell subsets. In its sample, this clonotype was seen many times. Treatment here: skin biopsy from PPD injection site in Mantoux-positive individual. A UMI-containing oligonucleotide was joined by 3' ligation to the TCR cDNA template. Unsorted total RNA, roughly 1 to 1000 ng, was DNase treated before reverse transcription. Amplification of ligated cDNA took four PCR rounds with SP2 and nested alpha and beta constant primers. In TCRdb, the UMI-ligation and nested PCR reads were re-called with MiXCR into one record per CDR3 protein. The table records tens of thousands of distinct CDR3 sequences, more than 9.5% of them present only once. This CDR3 region has 14 residues. Germline CDR1 and CDR2: MDHEN and SYDVKM. V lost 6 bases, J lost 7 bases, and 16 bases lay in between.

This chain connects TRBV28 to TRBJ1-5; no firm D call. The source was skin, collected from a tuberculin skin test site. The TCR comes from an adult in good health. CDR3 nucleotides: TGTGCCAGCAGCCCTTTTTATGCAGGACAGCCCCAGCATTTT. Protein product: CASSPFYAGQPQHF.